This TCR beta chain was obtained from a study of T cells in Graves' hyperthyroidism and ophthalmopathy. This CDR3 has 14 amino acids. CDR1 is LGHDT, CDR2 YNNKEL, per germline (reference sequence). This clonotype came up a few times. The antigen remains unidentified. Relative to the germline gene, one junction end is altered; a read error may explain this. Researchers took RNA transcripts and amplified the TCR beta CDR3 regions from them. HTBI primers drove first-round RT-PCR of the TCR CDR3. TCRdb called the multiplex PCR reads again in MiXCR, with one record for every CDR3 protein. The table lists fewer than 450,000 distinct CDR3 sequences, 17% of them singletons. Study outcomes and limitations: Ophthalmopathy was model-predicted a median about 7.1 months pre-onset.

Diagnosis rested on symptoms, serum thyroxine and TRAb, thyroid ultrasound, and orbital computed tomography. An approximately 10 ml volume of fresh peripheral blood provided the PBMCs. The J gene is TRBJ1-2, the V gene TRBV3-1; 7 bases align to TRBD1. The clonotype originates from a woman younger than 45 with Graves' hyperthyroidism that later progressed to Graves' ophthalmopathy. The specimen was blood. CDR3 in DNA: TGTGCCAGCAGCCAAGGATACAGGGGATATGGCTACATCTTC. It codes for CASSQGYRGYGYIF.